The sequence of this T cell receptor beta chain was determined in a study of Graves' ophthalmopathy and Graves' hyperthyroidism. The study amplified TCR beta CDR3 regions using RNA transcripts. Second-round multiplex PCR came after first-round RT-PCR with HTBI primers. TCRdb analysed the multiplex PCR reads with MiXCR anew, one entry per CDR3 protein. Here the sample spans a few hundred thousand distinct CDR3 sequences, around 18% being singletons. The CDR3 has 14 amino acids. The ends were cut back, 2 bases at V and 6 bases at J, with 13 bases in the middle. CDR1 MNHEY and CDR2 SVGAGI come from the germline V gene.

The gene calls are TRBV6-5 and TRBJ1-2; weak D call: TRBD1 (5 bases). This TCR was sampled from a woman aged 18-29 years with Graves' ophthalmopathy. Sequenced: peripheral blood. The CDR3 region is CASSYRGLVDGYTF. CDR3 coding DNA: TGTGCCAGCAGTTACCGGGGACTCGTGGATGGCTACACCTTC.